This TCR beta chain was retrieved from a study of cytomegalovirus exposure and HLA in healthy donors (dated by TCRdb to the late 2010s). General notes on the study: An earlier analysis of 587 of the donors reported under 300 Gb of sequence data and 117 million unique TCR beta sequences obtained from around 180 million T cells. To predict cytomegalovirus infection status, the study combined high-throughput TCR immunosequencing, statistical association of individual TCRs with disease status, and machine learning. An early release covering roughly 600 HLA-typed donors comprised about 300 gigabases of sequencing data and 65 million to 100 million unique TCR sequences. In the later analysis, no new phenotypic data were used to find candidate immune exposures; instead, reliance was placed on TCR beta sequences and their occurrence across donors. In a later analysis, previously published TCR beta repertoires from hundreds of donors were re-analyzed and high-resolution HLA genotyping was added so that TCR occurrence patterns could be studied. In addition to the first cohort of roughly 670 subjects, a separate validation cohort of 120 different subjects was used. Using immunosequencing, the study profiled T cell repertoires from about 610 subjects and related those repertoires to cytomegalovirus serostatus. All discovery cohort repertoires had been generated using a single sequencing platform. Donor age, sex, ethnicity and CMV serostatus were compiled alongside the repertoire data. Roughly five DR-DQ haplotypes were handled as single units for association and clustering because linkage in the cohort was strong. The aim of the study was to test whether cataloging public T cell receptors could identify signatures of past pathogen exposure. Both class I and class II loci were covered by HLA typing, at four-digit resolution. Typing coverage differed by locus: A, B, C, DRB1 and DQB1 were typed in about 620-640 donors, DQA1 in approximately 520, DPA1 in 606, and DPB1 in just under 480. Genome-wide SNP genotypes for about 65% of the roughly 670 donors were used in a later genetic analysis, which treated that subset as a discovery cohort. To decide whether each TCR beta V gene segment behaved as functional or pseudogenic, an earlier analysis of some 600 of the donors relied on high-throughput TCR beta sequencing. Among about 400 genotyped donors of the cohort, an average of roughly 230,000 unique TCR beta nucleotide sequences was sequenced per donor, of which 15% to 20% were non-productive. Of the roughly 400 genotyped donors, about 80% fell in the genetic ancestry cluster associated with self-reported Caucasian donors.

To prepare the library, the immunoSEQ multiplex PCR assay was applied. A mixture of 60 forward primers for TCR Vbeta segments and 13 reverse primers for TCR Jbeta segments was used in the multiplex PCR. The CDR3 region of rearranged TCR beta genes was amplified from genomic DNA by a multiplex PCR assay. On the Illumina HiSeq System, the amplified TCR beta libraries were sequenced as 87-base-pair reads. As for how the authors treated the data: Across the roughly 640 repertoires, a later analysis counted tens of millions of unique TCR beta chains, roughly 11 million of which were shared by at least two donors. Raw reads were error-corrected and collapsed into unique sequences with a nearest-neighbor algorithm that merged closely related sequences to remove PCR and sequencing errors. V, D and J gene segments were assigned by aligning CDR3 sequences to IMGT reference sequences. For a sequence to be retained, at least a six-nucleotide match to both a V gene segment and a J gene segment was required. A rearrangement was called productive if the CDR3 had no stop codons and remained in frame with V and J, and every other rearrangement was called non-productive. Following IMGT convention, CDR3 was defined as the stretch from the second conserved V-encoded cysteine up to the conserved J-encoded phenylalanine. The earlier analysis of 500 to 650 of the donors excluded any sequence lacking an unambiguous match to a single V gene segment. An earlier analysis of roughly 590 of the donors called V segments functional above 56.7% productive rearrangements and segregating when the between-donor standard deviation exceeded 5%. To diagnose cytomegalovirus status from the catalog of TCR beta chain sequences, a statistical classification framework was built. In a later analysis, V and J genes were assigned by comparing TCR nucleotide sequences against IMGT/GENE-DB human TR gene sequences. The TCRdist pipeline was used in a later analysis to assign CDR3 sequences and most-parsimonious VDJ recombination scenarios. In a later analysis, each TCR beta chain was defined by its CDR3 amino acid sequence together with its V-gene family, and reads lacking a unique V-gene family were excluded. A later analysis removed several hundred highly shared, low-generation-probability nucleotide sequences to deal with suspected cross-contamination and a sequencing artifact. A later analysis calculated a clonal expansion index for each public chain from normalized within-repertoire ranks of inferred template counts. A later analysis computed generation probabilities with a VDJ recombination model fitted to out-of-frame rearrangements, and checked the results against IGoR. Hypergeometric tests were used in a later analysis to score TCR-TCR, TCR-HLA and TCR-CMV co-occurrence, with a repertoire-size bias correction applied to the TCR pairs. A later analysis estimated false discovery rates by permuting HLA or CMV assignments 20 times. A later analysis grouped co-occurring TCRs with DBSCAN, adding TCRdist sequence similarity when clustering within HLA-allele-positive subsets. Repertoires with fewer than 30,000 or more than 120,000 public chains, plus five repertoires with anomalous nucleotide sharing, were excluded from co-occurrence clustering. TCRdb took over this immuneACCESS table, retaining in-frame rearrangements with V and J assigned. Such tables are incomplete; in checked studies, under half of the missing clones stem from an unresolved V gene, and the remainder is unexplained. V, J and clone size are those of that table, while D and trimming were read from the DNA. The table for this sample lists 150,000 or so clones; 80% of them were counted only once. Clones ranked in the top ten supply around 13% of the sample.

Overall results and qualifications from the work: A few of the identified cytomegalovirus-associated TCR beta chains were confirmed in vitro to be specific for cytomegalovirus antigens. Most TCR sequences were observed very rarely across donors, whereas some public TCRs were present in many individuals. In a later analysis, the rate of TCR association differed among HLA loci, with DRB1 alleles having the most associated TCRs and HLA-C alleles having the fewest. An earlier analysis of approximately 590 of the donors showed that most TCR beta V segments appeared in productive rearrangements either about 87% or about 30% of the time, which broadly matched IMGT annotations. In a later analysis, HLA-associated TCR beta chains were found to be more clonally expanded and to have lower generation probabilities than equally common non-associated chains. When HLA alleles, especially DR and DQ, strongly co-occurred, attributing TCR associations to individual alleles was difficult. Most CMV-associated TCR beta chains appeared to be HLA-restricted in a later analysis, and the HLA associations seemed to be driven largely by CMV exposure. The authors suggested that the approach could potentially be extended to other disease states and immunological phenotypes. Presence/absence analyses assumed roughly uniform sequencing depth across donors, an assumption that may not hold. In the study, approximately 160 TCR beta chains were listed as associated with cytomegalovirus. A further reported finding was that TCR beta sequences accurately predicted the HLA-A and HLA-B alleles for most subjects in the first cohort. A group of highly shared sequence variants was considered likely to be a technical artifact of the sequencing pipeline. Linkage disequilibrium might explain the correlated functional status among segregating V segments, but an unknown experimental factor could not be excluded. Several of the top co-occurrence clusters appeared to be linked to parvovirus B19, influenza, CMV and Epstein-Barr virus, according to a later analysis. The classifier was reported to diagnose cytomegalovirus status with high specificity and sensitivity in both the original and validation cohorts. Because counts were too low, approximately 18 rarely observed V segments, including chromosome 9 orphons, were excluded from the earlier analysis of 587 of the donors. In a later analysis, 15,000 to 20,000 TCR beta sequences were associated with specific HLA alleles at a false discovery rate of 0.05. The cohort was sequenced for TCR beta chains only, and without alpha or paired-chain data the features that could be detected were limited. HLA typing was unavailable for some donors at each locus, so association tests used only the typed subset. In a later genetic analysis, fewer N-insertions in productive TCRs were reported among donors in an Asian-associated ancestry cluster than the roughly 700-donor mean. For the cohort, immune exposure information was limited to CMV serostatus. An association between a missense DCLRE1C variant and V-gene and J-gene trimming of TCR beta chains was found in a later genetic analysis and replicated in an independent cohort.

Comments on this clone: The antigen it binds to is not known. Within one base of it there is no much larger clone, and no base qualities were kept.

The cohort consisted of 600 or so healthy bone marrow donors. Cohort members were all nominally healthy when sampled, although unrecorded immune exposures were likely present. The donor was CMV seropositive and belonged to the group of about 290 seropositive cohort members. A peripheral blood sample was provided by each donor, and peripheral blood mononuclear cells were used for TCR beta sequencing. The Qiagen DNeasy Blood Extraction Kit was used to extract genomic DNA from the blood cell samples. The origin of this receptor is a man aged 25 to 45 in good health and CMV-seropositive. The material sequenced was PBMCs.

The base sequence is TGTGCCAGCAGCGAGCGGACAGTCCTCTCTGGAAACACCATATATTTT. The translation is CASSERTVLSGNTIYF. The sequence joins TRBV7-9 to TRBJ1-3; a tentative D match to TRBD1 spans 6 bases. V is pared back by 5 bases and J by 0 bases, with 14 bases lying between the germline termini. The CDR3 covers 16 residues, taking in both the cysteine and the phenylalanine. The entry retains the CDR3 DNA only, 48 bases that are in frame from base 1. CDR1 is given as SEHNR and CDR2 as FQNEAQ, both from the germline V gene (reference sequence).